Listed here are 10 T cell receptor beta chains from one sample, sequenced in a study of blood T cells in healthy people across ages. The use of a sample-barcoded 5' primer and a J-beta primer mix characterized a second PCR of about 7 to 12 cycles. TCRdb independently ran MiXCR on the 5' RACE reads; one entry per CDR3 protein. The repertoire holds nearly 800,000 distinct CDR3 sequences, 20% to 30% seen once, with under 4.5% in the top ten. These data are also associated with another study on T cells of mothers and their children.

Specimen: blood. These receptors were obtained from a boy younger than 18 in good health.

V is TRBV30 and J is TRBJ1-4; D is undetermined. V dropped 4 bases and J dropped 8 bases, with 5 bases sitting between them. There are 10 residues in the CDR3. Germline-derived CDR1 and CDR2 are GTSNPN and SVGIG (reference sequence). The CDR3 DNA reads TGTGCCTGGAAAATGGAAAAACTGTTTTTT. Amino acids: CAWKMEKLFF.

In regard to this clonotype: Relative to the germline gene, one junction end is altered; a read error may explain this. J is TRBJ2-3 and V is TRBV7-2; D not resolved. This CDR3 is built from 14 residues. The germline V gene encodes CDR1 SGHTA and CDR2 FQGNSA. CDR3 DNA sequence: TGTGCCAGCAGCTTACAGCGATTTGCAGATACGCGGTATTTT. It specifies CASSLQRFADTRYF.

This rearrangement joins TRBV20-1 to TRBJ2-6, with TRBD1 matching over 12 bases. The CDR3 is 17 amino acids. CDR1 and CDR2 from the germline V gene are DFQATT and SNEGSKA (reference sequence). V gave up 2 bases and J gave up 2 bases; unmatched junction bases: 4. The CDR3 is CSARYGTGGAGANVLTF. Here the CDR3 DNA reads TGCAGTGCTAGATACGGGACAGGGGGCGCTGGGGCCAACGTCCTGACTTTC.

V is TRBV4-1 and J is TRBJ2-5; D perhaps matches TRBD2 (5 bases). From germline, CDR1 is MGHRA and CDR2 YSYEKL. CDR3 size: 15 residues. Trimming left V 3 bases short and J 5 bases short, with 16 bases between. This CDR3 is CASSQSLGVSETQYF. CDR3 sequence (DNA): TGCGCCAGCAGCCAGTCCTTGGGAGTCTCGGAGACCCAGTACTTC.

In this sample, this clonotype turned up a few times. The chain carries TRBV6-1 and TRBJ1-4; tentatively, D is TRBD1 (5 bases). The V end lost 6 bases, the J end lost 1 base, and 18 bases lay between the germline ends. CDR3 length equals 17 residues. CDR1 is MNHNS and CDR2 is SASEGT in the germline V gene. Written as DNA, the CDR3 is TGTGCCAGCAGACAAGGCAGGGCAATCCTAACTAATGAAAAACTGTTTTTT. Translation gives CASRQGRAILTNEKLFF.

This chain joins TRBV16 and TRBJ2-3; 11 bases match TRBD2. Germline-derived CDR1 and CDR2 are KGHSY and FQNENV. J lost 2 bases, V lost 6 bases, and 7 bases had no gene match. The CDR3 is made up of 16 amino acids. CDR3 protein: CASSLLAGELTDTQYF. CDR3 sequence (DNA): TGTGCCAGCAGTCTACTAGCGGGGGAGCTCACAGATACGCAGTATTTT.

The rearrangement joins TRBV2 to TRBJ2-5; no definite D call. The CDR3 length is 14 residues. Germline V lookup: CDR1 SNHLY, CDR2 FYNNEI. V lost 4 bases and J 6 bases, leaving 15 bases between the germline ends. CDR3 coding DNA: TGTGCCAGCAGTGTGGGTGCGGATCTAAAGACCCAGTACTTC. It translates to CASSVGADLKTQYF. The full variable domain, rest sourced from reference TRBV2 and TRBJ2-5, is EPEVTQTPSHQVTQMGQEVILRCVPISNHLYFYWYRQILGQKVEFLVSFYNNEISEKSEIFDDQFSVERPDGSNFTLKIRSTKLEDSAMYFCASSVGADLKTQYFGPGTRLLVL.

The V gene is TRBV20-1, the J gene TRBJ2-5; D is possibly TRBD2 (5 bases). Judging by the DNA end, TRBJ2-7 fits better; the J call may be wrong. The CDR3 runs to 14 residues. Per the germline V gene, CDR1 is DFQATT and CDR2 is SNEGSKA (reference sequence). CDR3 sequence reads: CSASRVWRAYEQYF. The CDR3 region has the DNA TGCAGTGCTAGTAGGGTCTGGCGGGCCTACGAGCAGTACTTC.

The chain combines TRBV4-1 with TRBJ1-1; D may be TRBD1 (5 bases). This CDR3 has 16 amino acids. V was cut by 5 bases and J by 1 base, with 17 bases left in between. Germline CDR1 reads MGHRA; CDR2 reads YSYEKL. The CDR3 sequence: CASSNHRTGGNTEAFF. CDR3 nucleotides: TGCGCCAGCAGCAACCATCGGACGGGGGGGAACACTGAAGCTTTCTTT.

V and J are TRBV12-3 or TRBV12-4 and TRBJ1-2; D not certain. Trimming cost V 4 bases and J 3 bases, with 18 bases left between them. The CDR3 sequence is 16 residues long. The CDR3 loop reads CASSSGEKGRYYGYTF. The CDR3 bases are TGTGCCAGCAGTTCCGGGGAGAAAGGGAGGTACTATGGCTACACCTTC.